This T cell receptor (beta chain) was identified during a study of Ad26.COV2.S vaccination and SARS-CoV-2 variants. Study outcomes and limitations: The TCR breadth and depth analyses may have understated or missed part of the total T cell responses. Spike-specific TCR breadth in vaccine recipients exceeded that seen in placebo recipients.

Treatment denoted: 15 to 20 received Ad26.COV2.S at low or high dose, single or two shots; about 5 received placebo; per-sample allocation not given. Material that was analyzed had been drawn on day 63 after the first vaccine or placebo injection. In germline, CDR1 is LNHDA, CDR2 SQIVND (reference sequence). V shed 6 bases, J shed 11 bases, and the junction held 15 bases outside the gene matches. The CDR3 runs to 14 residues. The method was immunoSEQ multiplex PCR; TCRdb's version includes in-frame clones alone and lacks a portion of them. The sample yields 430,000 or so clones, about 93% seen once. This clone was recorded only once. Antigen specificity is unknown.

The rearrangement uses TRBV19 and TRBJ1-1; 7 bases match TRBD1. The material sequenced was peripheral blood, taken in a trial of Ad26.COV2.S vaccine versus placebo. This clonotype was obtained from a person between 18 and 60 years old who received the Ad26.COV2.S COVID-19 vaccine or a placebo. In DNA, the CDR3 is TGTGCCAGTAGACGAACAGGGGAGGGCCTGCAGGCTTTCTTT. It yields the protein CASRRTGEGLQAFF.